The source of this TCR beta chain is a study of blood T cells in healthy people across ages. Together with a sample-barcoded 5' primer, a J-beta primer mix was included in a second PCR lasting roughly 6 to 12 cycles. TCRdb fed the 5' RACE reads into MiXCR, producing one record per CDR3 protein. Of 600,000 to 650,000 distinct CDR3 sequences listed, 58% are singletons. V lost 0 bases, J lost 1 base, and 1 base stayed unmatched. CDR1 is SGHRS, CDR2 YFSETQ, per germline. The length of the CDR3 is 16 residues. This chain links TRBV5-1 with TRBJ2-6; 7 bases agree with TRBD2. Sequencing was performed on blood. The TCR sequence derives from a man in his sixties in good health. CDR3 region: CASSLDGRSGANVLTF. Written as DNA, the CDR3 is TGCGCCAGCAGCTTGGACGGGAGGTCTGGGGCCAACGTCCTGACTTTC.